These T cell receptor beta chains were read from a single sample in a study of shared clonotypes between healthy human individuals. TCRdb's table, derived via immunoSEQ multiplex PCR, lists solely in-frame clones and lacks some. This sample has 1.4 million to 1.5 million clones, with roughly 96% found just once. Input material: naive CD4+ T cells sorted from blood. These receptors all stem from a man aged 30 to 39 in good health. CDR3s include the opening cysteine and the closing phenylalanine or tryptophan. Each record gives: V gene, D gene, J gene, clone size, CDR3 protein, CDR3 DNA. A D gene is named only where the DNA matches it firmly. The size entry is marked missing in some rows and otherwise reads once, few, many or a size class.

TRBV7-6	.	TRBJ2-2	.	CASSQGSRGTGELFF	TGTGCCAGCAGCCAAGGTTCGAGGGGAACCGGGGAGCTGTTTTTT
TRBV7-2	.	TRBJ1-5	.	CASSSPASGPQHF	TGTGCCAGCAGCTCCCCAGCGTCCGGGCCCCAGCATTTT
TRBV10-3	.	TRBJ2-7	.	CAISGDRSTSYEQYF	TGTGCCATCAGTGGCGACAGATCAACGTCCTACGAGCAGTACTTC
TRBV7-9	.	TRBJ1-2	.	CASSSSAGPSGGYTF	TGTGCCAGCAGCTCGTCTGCAGGGCCGTCCGGGGGCTACACCTTC
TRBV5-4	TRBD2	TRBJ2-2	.	CAETRLAGSTGELFF	TGTGCCGAGACCAGGCTAGCGGGTTCCACCGGGGAGCTGTTTTTT
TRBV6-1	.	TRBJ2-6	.	CASKGGSIGANVLTF	TGTGCCAGCAAGGGGGGCAGCATTGGGGCCAACGTCCTGACTTTC
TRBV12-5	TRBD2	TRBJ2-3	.	CASGLVSSATSESTDTQYF	TGTGCTAGTGGTTTGGTATCTTCTGCGACTAGCGAGAGCACAGATACGCAGTATTTT
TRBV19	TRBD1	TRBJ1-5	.	CASSILKGQGNQPQHF	TGTGCCAGTAGCATATTAAAGGGACAGGGTAATCAGCCCCAGCATTTT
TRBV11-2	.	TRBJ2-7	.	CASSLESYRGGYEQYF	TGTGCCAGCAGCTTAGAATCATACAGGGGGGGGTACGAGCAGTACTTC
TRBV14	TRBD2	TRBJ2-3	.	CASSQDPGGRVADTQYF	TGTGCCAGCAGCCAAGATCCCGGCGGGAGGGTGGCAGATACGCAGTATTTT
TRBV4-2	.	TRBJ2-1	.	CASSQDASGRGYNEQFF	TGTGCCAGCAGCCAAGATGCCTCCGGGCGGGGATACAATGAGCAGTTCTTC
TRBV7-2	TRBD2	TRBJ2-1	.	CATAPGGFDNEQFF	TGTGCCACCGCACCCGGGGGGTTTGACAATGAGCAGTTCTTC
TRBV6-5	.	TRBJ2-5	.	CASSYSPSQETQYF	TGTGCCAGCAGTTACTCGCCCTCACAAGAGACCCAGTACTTC
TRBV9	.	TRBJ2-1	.	CASRSPGQPSGPYNEQFF	TGTGCCAGCCGATCCCCGGGGCAGCCCTCAGGGCCCTACAATGAGCAGTTCTTC
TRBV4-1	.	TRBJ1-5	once	CASSRLINQPQHF	TGCGCCAGCAGCCGACTAATAAATCAGCCCCAGCATTTT
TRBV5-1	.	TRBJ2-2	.	CASSLDSPNTGELFF	TGCGCCAGCAGCTTGGACAGCCCAAACACCGGGGAGCTGTTTTTT